These 19 T cell receptor beta chains were sequenced from one sample in a study of CD8+CD57+ T cells in acquired aplastic anemia. Individuals selected for sequencing had exhibited CD8+CD57+ cell expansion on flow cytometry. TCR beta VDJ and CDR3 profiles were obtained from a genomic DNA template. From the reads, TCRdb called clonotypes with MiXCR, one entry per CDR3 protein. The sample contains 180,000 or so distinct CDR3 sequences, less than 50% of which appear only once. The sequenced sample was sorted CD4+, CD8+, or CD8+CD57+ T cells (not recorded which) from PBMCs. The receptors derive from a human donor with aplastic anemia.

Concerning this clonotype: Just one base apart from a much larger clone, this may be a read error. The rearrangement links TRBV29-1 to TRBJ2-4, with D maybe TRBD2 (5 bases). Trimming removed 2 bases at V and 7 bases at J, with 18 bases between. CDR3 size: 15 residues. CDR1 SQVTM and CDR2 ANQGSEA come from the germline V gene. CDR3 coding DNA: TGCAGCGTTGAACTCCTAAGGACTGGCTATAACATTCAGTACTTC. It encodes CSVELLRTGYNIQYF.

With regard to this clonotype: Germline is not matched at one junction end, which may reflect a read error. V and J are TRBV7-2 and TRBJ2-5, with D perhaps matching TRBD1 or TRBD2 (6 bases each). CDR1 is SGHTA and CDR2 is FQGNSA in the germline V gene. This CDR3 is 14 amino acids long. This chain's CDR3 is CASSMGGRGETQYF. Here the CDR3 DNA reads TGTGCCAGCAGCATGGGGGGCCGGGGAGAGACCCAGTATTTC.

In its sample, this clonotype was seen a few times. V is TRBV7-9 and J is TRBJ1-6; no clear D gene. Trimming took 4 bases from V and 7 from J, leaving 5 bases between them. CDR3 length: 12 residues. The germline gives CDR1 SEHNR, CDR2 FQNEAQ (reference sequence). This CDR3 is CASSSGNSPLHF. CDR3 DNA: TGTGCCAGCAGCTCCGGAAATTCACCCCTCCACTTT.

This clonotype has more than one count but fewer than ten. Since a much larger clone is just one base distant, this may be a read error. V and J are TRBV20-1 and TRBJ2-3; D is unresolved. CDR1 and CDR2 from the germline V gene are DFQATT and SNEGSKA (reference sequence). There are 13 residues in the CDR3. The CDR3 protein is CSAEGSTTDTRYF. The DNA of the CDR3 is TGCAGTGCCGAAGGTAGCACAACAGATACGCGGTATTTT.

This clonotype was seen many times. V gene TRBV5-6 combines with J gene TRBJ2-7, with unresolved D. The V end was cut by 5 bases, the J end by 2 bases, with 14 bases between. The CDR3 has 14 residues. Germline assignment: CDR1 SGHDT and CDR2 YYEEEE. The CDR3 is CASSYSPGPYEQYF. The CDR3 region has the DNA TGTGCCAGCAGTTATTCTCCAGGACCCTACGAGCAGTACTTC.

The rearrangement joins TRBV19 to TRBJ2-1; possibly TRBD1 or TRBD2 for D (5 bases each). V lost 6 bases, J lost 8 bases, and 20 bases lay in between. The length of the CDR3 is 15 residues. Germline V gives CDR1 LNHDA, CDR2 SQIVND (reference sequence). The CDR3 sequence is CASRGPRERSDEQFF. The CDR3 nucleotides read TGTGCCAGTAGGGGACCCAGGGAGCGGAGCGATGAGCAGTTCTTC.

The V and J genes are TRBV20-1 and TRBJ2-5; TRBD2 agrees at 7 bases. The CDR3 has 15 amino acids. V shed 0 bases and J 5 bases; nucleotides not matched to a gene: 9. Germline V gene data show CDR1 as DFQATT and CDR2 as SNEGSKA (reference sequence). The CDR3 bases are TGCAGTGCTAGAGATCGGCCTATCGGGGGGGAGACCCAGTACTTC. Protein product: CSARDRPIGGETQYF.

Comment on this clonotype: A clone one base away is much larger, so this may be a read error. J is TRBJ1-1 and V is TRBV5-1; possibly TRBD1 for D (6 bases). The CDR3 is 14 amino acids. CDR1 is SGHRS and CDR2 is YFSETQ in the germline V gene. CDR3 nucleotides: TGCGCCAGCAGCACTGGACAGACGAACACTGAAGCTCTCTTT. It translates to CASSTGQTNTEALF.

About this clonotype itself: One base away lies a much larger clone, so this may be a sequencing read error. The V gene is TRBV28, the J gene TRBJ2-5; D is unclear. This CDR3 comprises 12 residues. The germline V gene encodes CDR1 MDHEN and CDR2 SYDVKM. V was cut by 8 bases and J by 2 bases, with 9 bases left in between. CDR3 DNA: TGTGCCAGCTCGGACGGTCAAGAGACCCAGTACTTC. Protein product: CASSDGQETQYF.

This clonotype showed up just once. The J gene is TRBJ1-5, the V gene TRBV7-2; the match to TRBD1 covers 11 bases. After removal of 3 bases from V and 5 bases from J, the junction contained 3 bases not matched to a gene. The CDR3 is made up of 15 amino acids. Germline CDR1 and CDR2: SGHTA and FQGNSA. Here the CDR3 DNA reads TGTGCCAGCAGCTTCGGGGACAGGGGGGATCAGCCCCAGCATTTT. It codes for CASSFGDRGDQPQHF.

This chain joins TRBV4-1 and TRBJ1-2, with D possibly being TRBD1 (6 bases). V lost 0 bases, J lost 4 bases, and 18 bases lay in between. CDR1 is MGHRA and CDR2 is YSYEKL in the germline V gene. The CDR3 sequence is 17 residues long. CDR3 loop: CASSQEEGGPRAYGYTF. In nucleotides, the CDR3 is TGCGCCAGCAGCCAAGAGGAAGGGGGACCTAGGGCCTATGGCTACACCTTC.

This clonotype was recorded many times. The gene calls are TRBV5-4 and TRBJ1-1; 9 bases are a match to TRBD1. V dropped 4 bases and J dropped 5; count of bases not matched to a gene: 9. There are 15 residues in the CDR3. Germline V gives CDR1 SGHNT, CDR2 YYREEE (reference sequence). This CDR3 is CASSVRDRARTEAFF. CDR3 DNA: TGTGCCAGCAGCGTGAGGGACAGGGCGAGGACTGAAGCTTTCTTT.

The V and J genes are TRBV19 and TRBJ1-6; no clear D gene. V lost 4 bases and J 3 bases, leaving 7 bases between the germline ends. The CDR3 is made up of 14 amino acids. In germline, CDR1 is LNHDA, CDR2 SQIVND (reference sequence). This CDR3 reads CASSTGNYNSPLHF. CDR3 in DNA: TGTGCCAGTAGTACCGGGAACTATAATTCACCCCTCCACTTT.

This clonotype was seen repeatedly, ten times or more. This sequence joins TRBV19 and TRBJ2-3, with D hard to call. V was pared by 6 bases and J by 4 bases, with 11 bases between. The CDR3 runs to 13 residues. CDR1 is LNHDA, CDR2 SQIVND, per germline (reference sequence). This CDR3 is CASRSVAADTQYF. The DNA of the CDR3 is TGTGCCAGTAGGTCGGTGGCCGCAGATACGCAGTATTTT.

The V and J genes are TRBV29-1 and TRBJ2-6, with D perhaps given as TRBD1 or TRBD2 (5 bases each). The CDR3 spans 16 residues. CDR1 SQVTM and CDR2 ANQGSEA come from the germline V gene. Trimming shortened V by 6 bases and J by 0 bases, and 15 bases separated the two germline ends. CDR3 coding DNA: TGCAGCGTGGGGACGAGCCTATACTCTGGGGCCAACGTCCTGACTTTC. Translated, it gives CSVGTSLYSGANVLTF.

The V gene is TRBV10-3, the J gene TRBJ2-2; D unresolved. The germline gives CDR1 ENHRY, CDR2 SYGVKD. The CDR3 totals 14 residues. V was clipped by 2 bases and J by 7 bases, with 11 bases between them. The CDR3 loop is CAISEGNPGGELFF. CDR3 DNA sequence: TGTGCCATCAGTGAGGGGAATCCTGGCGGGGAGCTGTTTTTT.

The chain couples TRBV15 to TRBJ2-7; TRBD1 matches at 7 bases. After removal of 6 bases from V and 2 bases from J, the junction contained 10 bases not matched to a gene. This CDR3 contains 15 residues. CDR1 and CDR2 (germline): LNHNV, YYDKDF (reference sequence). CDR3 sequence: CATRDRQGITYEQYF. CDR3 bases: TGTGCCACCAGAGACAGACAGGGAATAACCTACGAGCAGTACTTC.

V usage is TRBV2 and J usage is TRBJ2-5; D might be TRBD1 or TRBD2, each matching 6 bases. V was pared by 10 bases and J by 3 bases, with 12 bases between. The germline CDR1 and CDR2 sequences are SNHLY and FYNNEI. The CDR3 sequence is 12 residues long. For the CDR3, the DNA is TGTGCCACCAAGGGGGGCAAAGAGACCCAGTACTTC. Protein product: CATKGGKETQYF.

The chain couples TRBV20-1 to TRBJ2-5, with a possible D match to TRBD2 (6 bases). The CDR3 has 12 residues. CDR1 DFQATT and CDR2 SNEGSKA come from the germline V gene (reference sequence). Here the CDR3 reads CSAGIAQETQYF. The CDR3, as DNA: TGCAGCGCGGGGATCGCCCAAGAGACCCAGTACTTC.